This section outlines one T cell receptor (beta chain) sequence together with its context. The data derive from a study of blood T cell repertoires in COVID-19. Across the study: In each case, the material was cDNA or gDNA derived from T cells, B-cell-depleted T cells, or PBMCs.

Sequencing used immunoSEQ multiplex PCR; TCRdb keeps in-frame clones, though not all of them. The repertoire holds some 200,000 clones, around 87% seen once, with roughly 7% in the top ten. Trimming took off 1 base at V and 2 bases at J, with 14 bases between the two ends. CDR1 and CDR2 (germline): SGHTA, FQGNSA. The CDR3 is made up of 16 amino acids. The V call is TRBV7-2, the J call TRBJ1-1, with D possibly matching TRBD1 (5 bases). Sequenced sample: peripheral blood. This clonotype originated in a woman of 80 years or more in a cohort sampled during active or convalescent COVID-19. CDR3: CASSLGPGRGNTEAFF. DNA of the CDR3: TGTGCCAGCAGCTTAGGGCCAGGGCGGGGTAACACTGAAGCTTTCTTT.